Below are 5 T cell receptor beta chains sequenced from a single sample in a study of cytomegalovirus exposure and HLA in healthy donors. Primers: 60 Vbeta forward and 13 Jbeta reverse. TCRdb's table, derived via immunoSEQ multiplex PCR, lists solely in-frame clones and lacks some. The profile covers 65,000 to 100,000 clones, with 60% to 80% appearing a single time and about 2.2% taken by the ten largest. Sequencing was done on a sample of PBMCs. Receptors were obtained from a man aged 40-50 years in good health and CMV-seronegative.

To note about this clone: One end of the junction fails to match germline, which may point to a read error. The genes are TRBV10-3 and TRBJ1-1; 12 bases are a match to TRBD1. The CDR3 sequence is 13 residues long. In germline, CDR1 is ENHRY, CDR2 SYGVKD. For the CDR3, the DNA is TGTGCCACCATCGGCCGGGACAGGGGGCCGGGGGCCTTT. Protein product: CATIGRDRGPGAF.

This clone was counted a few times. The chain joins TRBV10-2 to TRBJ2-5, with 10 bases fitting TRBD2. The J segment lost 5 bases and the V segment lost 5 bases, leaving 5 bases of the junction unmatched. This CDR3 has 14 amino acids. Germline CDR1 is WSHSY and CDR2 is SAAADI. CDR3 DNA: TGCGCCAGCAGTAAGCGGGAGGGCCGGGAGACCCAGTACTTC. Protein product: CASSKREGRETQYF.

CDR3 in amino acids: CASGGLRYEQYF. CDR3 DNA sequence: TGTGCCTCAGGGGGGCTTCGTTACGAGCAGTACTTC. This chain connects TRBV30 to TRBJ2-7, with D possibly matching TRBD1 (7 bases). CDR1 is GTSNPN and CDR2 is SVGIG in the germline V gene (reference sequence). Trimming pared 7 bases from V and 4 bases from J, leaving 14 bases between. The CDR3 totals 12 residues.

The V gene is TRBV2, the J gene TRBJ1-2; D unclear. Trimming shortened V by 8 bases and J by 8 bases, and 15 bases separated the two germline ends. Per the germline V gene, CDR1 is SNHLY and CDR2 is FYNNEI. This CDR3 spans 12 amino acids. The CDR3 DNA reads TGTGCCAGCCAATCGGAACAGCGGGGCTACACCTTC. Translating gives CASQSEQRGYTF.

The chain uses TRBV4-2 and TRBJ2-7; D might be TRBD2 (6 bases). The germline V and J ends were trimmed by 0 bases and 0 bases, with 15 bases remaining between them. Per germline, CDR1 LGHNA and CDR2 YNFKEQ. CDR3 size: 17 residues. CDR3 sequence: CASSQDSPRDFSYEQYF. CDR3 in DNA: TGTGCCAGCAGCCAAGATAGCCCCCGGGACTTCTCCTACGAGCAGTACTTC.